This is a list of T cell receptor beta chains from one sample in a study of cytomegalovirus exposure and HLA in healthy donors. Sequencing used immunoSEQ multiplex PCR; TCRdb keeps in-frame clones, though not all of them. This table holds 300,000 to 350,000 clones, 88% found once. Material for sequencing was PBMCs. The receptor source for this set is a man aged 30-40 years in good health and CMV-seronegative. Each CDR3 is given with its conserved first and last residue. A D gene is named only where the DNA matches it firmly. Some rows mark clone size as missing; the rest say once, few, many or name a class of expanded clone.

d_call: -
j_call: TRBJ2-7
v_call: TRBV5-5
clone_size: -
cdr3_aa: CASSPSGTPSSYEQYF
cdr3_nt: TGTGCCAGCAGCCCCTCCGGGACACCGAGCTCCTACGAGCAGTACTTC

d_call: TRBD2
j_call: TRBJ2-1
v_call: TRBV19
clone_size: -
cdr3_aa: CASSIETSGGYNEQFF
cdr3_nt: TGTGCCAGTAGTATAGAGACTAGCGGGGGGTACAATGAGCAGTTCTTC

d_call: -
j_call: TRBJ1-1
v_call: TRBV2
clone_size: -
cdr3_aa: CASSEAQWLDSEAFF
cdr3_nt: TGTGCCAGCAGTGAAGCGCAATGGCTGGACTCGGAGGCTTTCTTT

d_call: -
j_call: TRBJ1-2
v_call: TRBV30
clone_size: few
cdr3_aa: CAWSVTGLGYGYTF
cdr3_nt: TGTGCCTGGAGTGTAACAGGTTTAGGGTATGGCTACACCTTC

d_call: -
j_call: TRBJ1-1
v_call: TRBV5-4
clone_size: -
cdr3_aa: CASSFVGVTEAFF
cdr3_nt: TGTGCCAGCAGCTTCGTCGGGGTTACTGAAGCTTTCTTT

d_call: TRBD2
j_call: TRBJ2-3
v_call: TRBV6-4
clone_size: -
cdr3_aa: CASSDGGGRTDTQYF
cdr3_nt: TGTGCCAGCAGTGACGGCGGGGGTAGGACAGATACGCAGTATTTT

d_call: -
j_call: TRBJ1-2
v_call: TRBV6-1
clone_size: -
cdr3_aa: CASSEGPGGWYTF
cdr3_nt: TGTGCCAGCAGTGAAGGCCCAGGAGGGTGGTACACCTTC

d_call: -
j_call: TRBJ1-6
v_call: TRBV5-5
clone_size: -
cdr3_aa: CASSLALVNSPLHF
cdr3_nt: TGTGCCAGCAGCTTGGCACTGGTTAATTCACCCCTCCACTTT

d_call: -
j_call: TRBJ1-2
v_call: TRBV19
clone_size: -
cdr3_aa: CASSSERVANYGYTF
cdr3_nt: TGTGCCAGTAGTAGCGAACGGGTAGCTAACTATGGCTACACCTTC

d_call: -
j_call: TRBJ2-6
v_call: TRBV30
clone_size: -
cdr3_aa: CAWSYGANVLTF
cdr3_nt: TGTGCCTGGAGTTATGGGGCCAACGTCCTGACTTTC

d_call: TRBD2
j_call: TRBJ2-3
v_call: TRBV2
clone_size: -
cdr3_aa: CASSDPGVRLAGEWSTDTQYF
cdr3_nt: TGTGCCAGCAGTGATCCTGGAGTGAGACTAGCGGGGGAATGGAGCACAGATACGCAGTATTTT

d_call: TRBD1
j_call: TRBJ1-5
v_call: TRBV2
clone_size: -
cdr3_aa: CASSENRGRSQPQHF
cdr3_nt: TGTGCCAGCAGTGAAAACAGGGGAAGGAGTCAGCCCCAGCATTTT

d_call: TRBD1
j_call: TRBJ2-7
v_call: TRBV27
clone_size: -
cdr3_aa: CASSFGTGANSYEQYF
cdr3_nt: TGTGCCAGCAGTTTCGGGACAGGGGCCAACTCCTACGAGCAGTACTTC

d_call: -
j_call: TRBJ1-3
v_call: TRBV9
clone_size: -
cdr3_aa: CASSVDPQGAGNTIYF
cdr3_nt: TGTGCCAGCAGCGTAGACCCCCAGGGCGCCGGAAACACCATATATTTT

d_call: -
j_call: TRBJ1-4
v_call: TRBV2
clone_size: -
cdr3_aa: CASSEALWRPEKLFF
cdr3_nt: TGTGCCAGCAGTGAAGCATTATGGCGGCCAGAAAAACTGTTTTTT

d_call: -
j_call: TRBJ1-1
v_call: TRBV7-2
clone_size: -
cdr3_aa: CASSEGGYWVTQAFF
cdr3_nt: TGTGCCAGCAGCGAAGGAGGGTATTGGGTCACACAAGCTTTCTTT

d_call: -
j_call: TRBJ1-2
v_call: TRBV29-1
clone_size: -
cdr3_aa: CSVGTIYGYTF
cdr3_nt: TGCAGCGTTGGGACTATCTATGGCTACACCTTC

d_call: TRBD2
j_call: TRBJ2-1
v_call: TRBV19
clone_size: -
cdr3_aa: CASSPTSGGYNEQFF
cdr3_nt: TGTGCCAGTAGCCCCACTAGCGGGGGCTACAATGAGCAGTTCTTC

d_call: TRBD1
j_call: TRBJ2-7
v_call: TRBV9
clone_size: -
cdr3_aa: CASSAPGTGEPSYEQYF
cdr3_nt: TGTGCCAGCAGCGCCCCCGGGACAGGGGAACCCTCCTACGAGCAGTACTTC

d_call: -
j_call: TRBJ2-2
v_call: TRBV5-4
clone_size: -
cdr3_aa: CASSIKQGGPGELFF
cdr3_nt: TGTGCCAGCAGCATAAAGCAGGGGGGCCCCGGGGAGCTGTTTTTT

d_call: -
j_call: TRBJ1-1
v_call: TRBV19
clone_size: -
cdr3_aa: CASSIASGVAEAFF
cdr3_nt: TGTGCCAGTAGTATCGCTTCAGGCGTGGCTGAAGCTTTCTTT

d_call: TRBD1
j_call: TRBJ1-5
v_call: TRBV9
clone_size: -
cdr3_aa: CASSVEGASNQPQHF
cdr3_nt: TGTGCCAGCAGCGTAGAGGGGGCAAGCAATCAGCCCCAGCATTTT

d_call: TRBD1
j_call: TRBJ1-6
v_call: TRBV27
clone_size: -
cdr3_aa: CASSLSPRTGLNSPLHF
cdr3_nt: TGTGCCAGCAGTTTATCGCCCAGGACAGGTCTCAATTCACCCCTCCACTTT

d_call: TRBD2
j_call: TRBJ2-3
v_call: TRBV4-1
clone_size: -
cdr3_aa: CASSQRVAGIRTDTQYF
cdr3_nt: TGCGCCAGCAGCCAAAGGGTAGCGGGGATTAGGACAGATACGCAGTATTTT

d_call: -
j_call: TRBJ1-1
v_call: TRBV30
clone_size: -
cdr3_aa: CAWRGGPMNTEAFF
cdr3_nt: TGTGCCTGGAGGGGAGGACCTATGAACACTGAAGCTTTCTTT

d_call: -
j_call: TRBJ1-2
v_call: TRBV19
clone_size: few
cdr3_aa: CASSTGTDYGYTF
cdr3_nt: TGTGCCAGTAGTACCGGGACTGATTATGGCTACACCTTC

d_call: -
j_call: TRBJ2-3
v_call: TRBV5-6
clone_size: -
cdr3_aa: CASSFRRADTQYF
cdr3_nt: TGTGCCAGCAGCTTCAGGAGGGCCGATACGCAGTATTTT

d_call: TRBD1
j_call: TRBJ2-5
v_call: TRBV4-1
clone_size: -
cdr3_aa: CASSRNSGQGAGETQYF
cdr3_nt: TGCGCCAGCAGCCGGAACTCAGGACAGGGGGCCGGGGAGACCCAGTACTTC

d_call: TRBD2
j_call: TRBJ2-2
v_call: TRBV18
clone_size: -
cdr3_aa: CAGRDYGTGELFF
cdr3_nt: TGTGCCGGCCGGGACTACGGCACCGGGGAGCTGTTTTTT

d_call: -
j_call: TRBJ2-5
v_call: TRBV6-6
clone_size: -
cdr3_aa: CASSPWTRETQYF
cdr3_nt: TGTGCCAGCAGCCCCTGGACTCGGGAGACCCAGTACTTC

d_call: -
j_call: TRBJ1-1
v_call: TRBV5-4
clone_size: -
cdr3_aa: CASSWVGGRTEAFF
cdr3_nt: TGTGCCAGCAGCTGGGTAGGGGGTAGGACTGAAGCTTTCTTT

d_call: -
j_call: TRBJ2-5
v_call: TRBV27
clone_size: -
cdr3_aa: CASSSRSPATQYF
cdr3_nt: TGTGCCAGCAGTTCCCGGTCCCCCGCGACCCAGTACTTC

d_call: TRBD1
j_call: TRBJ2-7
v_call: TRBV2
clone_size: -
cdr3_aa: CASSFRDRGFYEQYF
cdr3_nt: TGTGCCAGCAGCTTCCGGGACAGGGGATTTTACGAGCAGTACTTC

d_call: TRBD1
j_call: TRBJ1-2
v_call: TRBV18
clone_size: -
cdr3_aa: CASSPGQTNGYTF
cdr3_nt: TGTGCCAGCTCACCGGGACAGACAAATGGCTACACCTTC

d_call: -
j_call: TRBJ1-1
v_call: TRBV20-1
clone_size: -
cdr3_aa: CSASRQAEAFF
cdr3_nt: TGCAGTGCTAGCCGGCAGGCTGAAGCTTTCTTT

d_call: TRBD2
j_call: TRBJ2-5
v_call: TRBV4-1
clone_size: -
cdr3_aa: CASSQGLARETQYF
cdr3_nt: TGCGCCAGCAGCCAAGGACTAGCGAGAGAGACCCAGTACTTC

d_call: TRBD2
j_call: TRBJ2-1
v_call: TRBV19
clone_size: -
cdr3_aa: CASSTLAGVSYNEQFF
cdr3_nt: TGTGCCAGTAGCACTCTAGCGGGGGTCTCCTACAATGAGCAGTTCTTC

d_call: -
j_call: TRBJ1-4
v_call: TRBV7-8
clone_size: -
cdr3_aa: CASSVTGLANEKLFF
cdr3_nt: TGTGCCAGCAGCGTCACAGGGCTAGCTAATGAAAAACTGTTTTTT

d_call: -
j_call: TRBJ2-7
v_call: TRBV6-6
clone_size: -
cdr3_aa: CASSTGGGQGEQYF
cdr3_nt: TGTGCCAGCAGTACCGGAGGGGGCCAGGGCGAGCAGTACTTC

d_call: -
j_call: TRBJ1-6
v_call: TRBV6-5
clone_size: once
cdr3_aa: CASSYSPSSYNSPLHF
cdr3_nt: TGTGCCAGCAGCTACAGCCCTAGCTCCTATAATTCACCCCTCCACTTT

d_call: TRBD2
j_call: TRBJ2-3
v_call: TRBV27
clone_size: -
cdr3_aa: CASSLDAGGSTDTQYF
cdr3_nt: TGTGCCAGCAGTTTGGATGCGGGGGGGTCAACAGATACGCAGTATTTT

d_call: -
j_call: TRBJ1-2
v_call: TRBV5-4
clone_size: -
cdr3_aa: CASSNGGLRALTEGYTF
cdr3_nt: TGTGCCAGCAGCAATGGGGGCCTCCGGGCCTTAACGGAGGGCTACACCTTC

d_call: -
j_call: TRBJ2-3
v_call: TRBV5-4
clone_size: -
cdr3_aa: CASRPWGRVGDTQYF
cdr3_nt: TGTGCCAGCAGACCATGGGGCAGGGTTGGAGATACGCAGTATTTT

d_call: TRBD2
j_call: TRBJ2-7
v_call: TRBV7-2
clone_size: -
cdr3_aa: CASRGVGTSGGPSSYEQYF
cdr3_nt: TGTGCCAGCAGGGGTGTCGGGACTAGCGGGGGCCCCAGCTCCTACGAGCAGTACTTC

d_call: TRBD1
j_call: TRBJ2-7
v_call: TRBV19
clone_size: -
cdr3_aa: CASRDRTTYEQYF
cdr3_nt: TGTGCCAGTAGGGACAGGACCACCTACGAGCAGTACTTC

d_call: -
j_call: TRBJ1-1
v_call: TRBV5-1
clone_size: -
cdr3_aa: CASSLYGGNTEAFF
cdr3_nt: TGCGCCAGCAGCTTGTACGGGGGTAACACTGAAGCTTTCTTT